The entry below describes one T cell receptor beta chain. The antigen remains unidentified. This sample was included in a study of glioma-infiltrating T cells. Study as a whole: Target coverage was roughly 4- to 10-fold for 850,000 to 1,000,000 blood T cells. Whole-study findings and limits: Shared blood CDR3 signature motifs marked patients with low tissue-blood divergence. Tissue-blood divergence was below expectation in non-neoplastic patients, above in gliomas.

The length of the CDR3 is 13 residues. V was trimmed by 2 bases and J by 5 bases, leaving 7 bases between them. Using RNA template, CDR3s of TCR alpha and beta were amplified with iRepertoire arm-PCR. A single record per CDR3 protein comes from TCRdb applying MiXCR to the multiplex PCR reads. The sample holds around 390,000 distinct CDR3 sequences, roughly two fifths seen once. The TCR comes from a human donor with low-grade glioma or glioblastoma, undergoing nonglioma brain surgery, or in good health (not recorded which). V gene TRBV12-3 or TRBV12-4 combines with J gene TRBJ2-1; no clear D. The sequenced sample was glioma tissue, nonneoplastic brain tissue, or PBMCs (not recorded which). CDR3 nucleotide sequence: TGTGCCAGCAGTTTACCTGCCCACAATGAGCAGTTCTTC. It translates to CASSLPAHNEQFF.